The next 21 T cell receptor beta chains were all read from a single sample in a study of type 1 regulatory T cells. TCRdb recomputed calls from the reads with MiXCR, one row per CDR3 protein. The table shows roughly 46,000 distinct CDR3 sequences, with over 9% occurring only once. These receptors lack a known antigen. The material sequenced was cultured non-Tr1 T cells, either the whole culture or a sorted T cell fraction (not recorded which). These receptors all stem from a human donor in good health.

This clonotype was counted at least ten times. J is TRBJ2-5 and V is TRBV20-1, with 7 bases identical to TRBD2. Germline CDR1 and CDR2: DFQATT and SNEGSKA (reference sequence). The ends lost 6 bases at V and 1 base at J; junction bases unmatched: 8. The CDR3 has 14 amino acids. The CDR3 reads CSAVKASGQETQYF. CDR3 in DNA: TGCAGTGCCGTCAAGGCTAGCGGCCAAGAGACCCAGTACTTC.

Notes on this clonotype: This likely traces to a read error, being one base from a far larger clone. It is likely a read error, because the conserved phenylalanine at the end of the CDR3 is missing. This sequence joins TRBV10-3 and TRBJ2-1, with 9 bases identical to TRBD1. The tail of the sequence fits TRBJ2-7 better, so the J call may be wrong. The CDR3 is 14 residues long. Germline values: CDR1 ENHRY, CDR2 SYGVKD. This CDR3 is CAISEGTGYHEQYS. CDR3 coding DNA: TGTGCCATCAGTGAGGGGACAGGGTACCACGAGCAGTACTCC.

The V call is TRBV18, the J call TRBJ2-2; 8 bases are a match to TRBD1. CDR3 length: 16 residues. Germline CDR1 reads KGHSH; CDR2 reads LQKENI. After removal of 2 bases from V and 1 base from J, the junction contained 3 bases not matched to a gene. The CDR3 region has the DNA TGTGCCAGCTCACCATCCGGGACAGGGAACACCGGGGAGCTGTTTTTT. It translates to CASSPSGTGNTGELFF.

This clonotype was detected ten times or more. The gene calls are TRBV5-1 and TRBJ2-1; 7 nucleotides match TRBD2. CDR3 length equals 14 residues. Per germline, CDR1 SGHRS and CDR2 YFSETQ. Losses at the gene ends were 4 bases for V and 5 bases for J; bases not matched to a gene: 6. In DNA, the CDR3 is TGCGCCAGCAGCCCCCTGACTAGCAACAATGAGCAGTTCTTC. Its translation: CASSPLTSNNEQFF.

This clonotype has a handful of counts. The rearrangement uses TRBV20-1 and TRBJ2-1; 9 bases match TRBD2. The germline CDR1 and CDR2 sequences are DFQATT and SNEGSKA (reference sequence). With V trimmed by 3 bases and J by 10 bases, 1 base remained unmatched. The CDR3 sequence is 11 residues long. The CDR3 loop is CSASLAGEQFF. The CDR3 nucleotides read TGCAGTGCTAGTCTAGCGGGGGAGCAGTTCTTC.

This clonotype was seen ten or more times. The genes are TRBV18 and TRBJ2-5; 10 nucleotides align to TRBD2. CDR1 and CDR2 from the germline V gene are KGHSH and LQKENI. V trimming: 3 bases; J trimming: 3 bases; junction bases outside the gene matches: 4. The CDR3 has 15 residues. As DNA, the CDR3 is TGTGCCAGCTCACCTATTCTAGCGGGAGAAGAGACCCAGTACTTC. Protein product: CASSPILAGEETQYF.

The J gene is TRBJ2-2, the V gene TRBV5-6, with 8 nucleotides matching TRBD2. Losses at the gene ends were 3 bases for V and 4 bases for J; bases not matched to a gene: 11. This CDR3 has 17 residues. Germline values: CDR1 SGHDT, CDR2 YYEEEE. The CDR3 spells CASSSRERERFTGELFF. For the CDR3, the DNA is TGTGCCAGCAGCTCCCGAGAGCGGGAGAGGTTCACCGGGGAGCTGTTTTTT.

This clonotype was detected many times. The V and J genes are TRBV20-1 and TRBJ2-4; no definite D call. Germline V gene data show CDR1 as DFQATT and CDR2 as SNEGSKA (reference sequence). V was trimmed by 4 bases and J by 0 bases, leaving 13 bases between them. The CDR3 is 15 amino acids. CDR3 region: CSAIYQNLAKNIQYF. As DNA, the CDR3 is TGCAGTGCTATATACCAGAACTTAGCCAAAAACATTCAGTACTTC.

This clonotype was recorded only once. The gene calls are TRBV7-2 and TRBJ2-1, with a weak D call TRBD1 (6 bases). The V end lost 0 bases, the J end lost 11 bases, and 11 bases lay between the germline ends. CDR1 is SGHTA and CDR2 is FQGNSA in the germline V gene. The CDR3 is 13 residues long. CDR3 loop: CASSLAVGDKQFF. The CDR3 DNA reads TGTGCCAGCAGCTTAGCTGTGGGGGACAAGCAGTTCTTC.

This clonotype was counted between two and nine times. This chain connects TRBV5-1 to TRBJ2-1; 12 bases match TRBD2. The germline CDR1 and CDR2 sequences are SGHRS and YFSETQ. The length of the CDR3 is 15 residues. V shed 4 bases, J shed 5 bases, and the junction held 4 bases outside the gene matches. The CDR3 loop reads CASSRLAGANNEQFF. DNA of the CDR3: TGCGCCAGCAGCCGACTAGCGGGGGCGAACAATGAGCAGTTCTTC.

J is TRBJ2-7 and V is TRBV4-2, with D possibly TRBD2 on 6 matching bases. Germline values: CDR1 LGHNA, CDR2 YNFKEQ. V was trimmed by 3 bases and J by 13 bases, leaving 19 bases between them. This CDR3 region has 13 residues. The CDR3 DNA reads as TGTGCCAGCAGCCAGGCGGGGAGTGGGTCGCTTTACTTC. Residues: CASSQAGSGSLYF.

This clonotype was recorded at least ten times. The V gene is TRBV5-1, the J gene TRBJ2-5, with TRBD2 matching 10 bases. The CDR3 totals 15 residues. V lost 4 bases, J lost 2 bases, and 5 bases stayed unmatched. Per the germline V gene, CDR1 is SGHRS and CDR2 is YFSETQ. CDR3: CASSPVAGGQETQYF. The CDR3 DNA reads as TGCGCCAGCAGCCCCGTAGCGGGGGGACAAGAGACCCAGTACTTC.

This clonotype was detected ten times or more. This chain connects TRBV4-2 to TRBJ2-1; TRBD2 matches at 9 bases. The CDR3 loop spans 20 amino acids. Germline CDR1 LGHNA, CDR2 YNFKEQ. V lost 6 bases, J lost 0 bases, and 18 bases stayed unmatched. The CDR3 here is CASRPAGSSGSGSSYNEQFF. The DNA of the CDR3 is TGTGCCAGCAGGCCCGCCGGGAGTAGCGGGAGCGGGAGCTCCTACAATGAGCAGTTCTTC.

This clonotype was recorded at least ten times. This rearrangement joins TRBV9 to TRBJ1-2, with 7 bases matching TRBD1. The CDR3 is made up of 16 amino acids. With V trimmed by 0 bases and J by 3 bases, 8 bases remained unmatched. Germline loops: CDR1 SGDLS, CDR2 YYNGEE. This CDR3 reads CASSVAFSGGHYGYTF. The CDR3 DNA reads TGTGCCAGCAGCGTAGCGTTCTCAGGGGGTCACTATGGCTACACCTTC.

The gene calls are TRBV29-1 and TRBJ2-5; D call uncertain. The germline gives CDR1 SQVTM, CDR2 ANQGSEA. The CDR3 runs 12 residues. Trimming removed 4 bases at V and 1 base at J, with 7 bases between. The CDR3 sequence is CSVGRPQETQYF. CDR3 DNA sequence: TGCAGCGTTGGACGTCCCCAAGAGACCCAGTACTTC.

In its sample, this clonotype is medium-sized. The chain uses TRBV12-3 or TRBV12-4 and TRBJ1-5, with D possibly TRBD1 on 5 matching bases. V was cut by 6 bases and J by 5 bases, with 11 bases left in between. CDR3 length: 13 amino acids. CDR3 residues: CASRKGFDQPQHF. CDR3 DNA: TGTGCCAGCAGGAAGGGGTTCGATCAGCCCCAGCATTTT.

Ten or more counts support this clonotype. The chain employs TRBV20-1 and TRBJ2-7; 8 bases agree with TRBD2. The CDR3 has 13 amino acids. The V and J ends lost 2 bases and 2 bases, in that order; junction bases with no gene match: 2. Per germline, CDR1 DFQATT and CDR2 SNEGSKA (reference sequence). For the CDR3, the DNA is TGCAGTGCTAGACCGGGAGGGCCCTACGAGCAGTACTTC. Residues: CSARPGGPYEQYF.

This clonotype was observed at least ten times. The rearrangement uses TRBV5-1 and TRBJ2-1; TRBD2 is a possible D gene (6 bases). Germline CDR1 and CDR2: SGHRS and YFSETQ. This CDR3 is built from 15 residues. V lost 1 base and J 4 bases, leaving 12 bases between the germline ends. The CDR3 DNA reads TGCGCCAGCAGCTTGACGGGAGAAGGTTACAATGAGCAGTTCTTC. Its translation: CASSLTGEGYNEQFF.

The chain recombines TRBV29-1 with TRBJ2-5; 12 bases agree with TRBD1. The CDR3 spans 14 residues. J gave up 5 bases and V 7 bases, and 8 bases lay outside the gene matches. Per the germline V gene, CDR1 is SQVTM and CDR2 is ANQGSEA. Here the CDR3 DNA reads TGCAGCGCCTTTTCCGGGACAGGGGGCGAGACCCAGTACTTC. Protein: CSAFSGTGGETQYF.

This chain links TRBV29-1 with TRBJ2-5; D may be TRBD1 or TRBD2 (5 bases each). The length of the CDR3 is 12 residues. Germline V lookup: CDR1 SQVTM, CDR2 ANQGSEA. Trimming took off 7 bases at V and 1 base at J, with 10 bases between the two ends. CDR3 loop: CSAAGAQETQYF. CDR3 DNA sequence: TGCAGCGCCGCCGGGGCCCAAGAGACCCAGTACTTC.

This clonotype appeared many times. DNA for the CDR3: TGTGCCAGCAGTGTCGGGGGGGTGGGTACAGATACGCAGTATTTT. Protein sequence: CASSVGGVGTDTQYF. The chain recombines TRBV28 with TRBJ2-3; 8 bases map to TRBD2. Germline lookup yields CDR1 MDHEN and CDR2 SYDVKM. The CDR3 is made up of 15 amino acids. J was trimmed by 3 bases and V by 5 bases; bases with no gene match: 7.